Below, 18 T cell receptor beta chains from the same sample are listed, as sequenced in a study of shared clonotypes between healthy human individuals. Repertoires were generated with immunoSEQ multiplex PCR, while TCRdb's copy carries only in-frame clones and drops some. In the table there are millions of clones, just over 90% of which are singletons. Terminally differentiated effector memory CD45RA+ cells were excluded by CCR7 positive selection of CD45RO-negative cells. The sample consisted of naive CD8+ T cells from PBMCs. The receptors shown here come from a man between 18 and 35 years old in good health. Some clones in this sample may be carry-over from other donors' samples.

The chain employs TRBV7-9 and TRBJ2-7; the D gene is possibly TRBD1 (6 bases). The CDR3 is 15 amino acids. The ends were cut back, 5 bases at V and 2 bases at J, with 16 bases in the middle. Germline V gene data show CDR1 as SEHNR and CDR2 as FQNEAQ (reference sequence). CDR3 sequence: CASSPRTVATYEQYF. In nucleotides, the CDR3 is TGTGCCAGCAGCCCTCGGACAGTGGCCACCTACGAGCAGTACTTC. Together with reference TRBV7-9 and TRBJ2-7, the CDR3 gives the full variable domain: DTGVSQNPRHKITKRGQNVTFRCDPISEHNRLYWYRQTLGQGPEFLTYFQNEAQLEKSRLLSDRFSAERPKGSFSTLEIQRTEQGDSAMYLCASSPRTVATYEQYFGPGTRLTVT.

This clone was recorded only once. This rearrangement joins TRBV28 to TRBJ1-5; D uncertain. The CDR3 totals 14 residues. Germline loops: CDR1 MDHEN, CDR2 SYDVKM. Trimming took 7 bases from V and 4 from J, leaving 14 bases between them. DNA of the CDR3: TGTGCCAGCAAAAACGGGCAGCTTAATCAGCCCCAGCATTTT. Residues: CASKNGQLNQPQHF.

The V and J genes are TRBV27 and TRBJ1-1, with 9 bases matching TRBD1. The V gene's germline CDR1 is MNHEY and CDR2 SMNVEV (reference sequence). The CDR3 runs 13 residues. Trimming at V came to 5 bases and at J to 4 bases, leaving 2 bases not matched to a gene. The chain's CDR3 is CASSIQGATEAFF. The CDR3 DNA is TGTGCCAGCAGTATACAGGGGGCCACTGAAGCTTTCTTT.

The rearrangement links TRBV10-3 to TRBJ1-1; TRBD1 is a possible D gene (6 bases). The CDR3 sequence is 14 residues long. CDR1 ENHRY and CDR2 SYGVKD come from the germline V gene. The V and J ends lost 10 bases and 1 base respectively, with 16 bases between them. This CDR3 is CATSGVLSNTEAFF. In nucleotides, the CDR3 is TGTGCCACCTCAGGGGTTCTATCGAACACTGAAGCTTTCTTT.

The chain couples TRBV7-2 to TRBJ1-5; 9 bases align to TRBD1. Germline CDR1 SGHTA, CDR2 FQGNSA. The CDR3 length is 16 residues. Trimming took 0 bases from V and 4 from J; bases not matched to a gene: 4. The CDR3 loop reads CASSLARTGVNQPQHF. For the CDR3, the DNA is TGTGCCAGCAGCTTAGCTAGGACAGGGGTTAATCAGCCCCAGCATTTT. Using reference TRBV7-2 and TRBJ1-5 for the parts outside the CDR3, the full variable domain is GAGVSQSPSNKVTEKGKDVELRCDPISGHTALYWYRQSLGQGLEFLIYFQGNSAPDKSGLPSDRFSAERTGGSVSTLTIQRTQQEDSAVYLCASSLARTGVNQPQHFGDGTRLSIL.

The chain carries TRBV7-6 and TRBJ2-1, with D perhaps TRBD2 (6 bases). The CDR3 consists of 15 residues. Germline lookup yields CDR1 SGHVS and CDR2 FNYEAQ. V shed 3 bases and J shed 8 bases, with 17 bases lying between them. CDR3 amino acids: CASSLVGSRGDEQFF. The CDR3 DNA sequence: TGTGCCAGCAGCTTGGTCGGGAGTAGAGGGGATGAGCAGTTCTTC.

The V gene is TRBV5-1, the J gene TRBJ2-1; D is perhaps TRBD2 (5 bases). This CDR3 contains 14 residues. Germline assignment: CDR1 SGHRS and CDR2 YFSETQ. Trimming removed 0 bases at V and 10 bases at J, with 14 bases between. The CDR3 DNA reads TGCGCCAGCAGCTTGGCCGCTAGCCTAATGGAGCAGTTCTTC. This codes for CASSLAASLMEQFF.

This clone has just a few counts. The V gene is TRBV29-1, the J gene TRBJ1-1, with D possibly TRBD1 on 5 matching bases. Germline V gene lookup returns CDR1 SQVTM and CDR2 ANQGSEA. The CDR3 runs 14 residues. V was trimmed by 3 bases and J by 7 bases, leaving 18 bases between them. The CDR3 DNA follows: TGCAGCGTTGATCCCGCGCAGGGCCCGGTTGAAGCTTTCTTT. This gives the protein CSVDPAQGPVEAFF.

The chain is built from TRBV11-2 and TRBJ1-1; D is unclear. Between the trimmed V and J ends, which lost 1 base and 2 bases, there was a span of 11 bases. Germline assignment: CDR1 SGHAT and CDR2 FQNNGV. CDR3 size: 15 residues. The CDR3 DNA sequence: TGTGCCAGCAGCTTAGGGCAGCTTCAAAACACTGAAGCTTTCTTT. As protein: CASSLGQLQNTEAFF.

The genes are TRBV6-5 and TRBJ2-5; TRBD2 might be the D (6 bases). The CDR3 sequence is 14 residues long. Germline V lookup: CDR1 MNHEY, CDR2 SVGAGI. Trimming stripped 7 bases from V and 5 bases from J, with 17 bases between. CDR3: CASTFLPGEETQYF. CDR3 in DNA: TGTGCCAGCACATTTCTCCCGGGAGAGGAGACCCAGTACTTC.

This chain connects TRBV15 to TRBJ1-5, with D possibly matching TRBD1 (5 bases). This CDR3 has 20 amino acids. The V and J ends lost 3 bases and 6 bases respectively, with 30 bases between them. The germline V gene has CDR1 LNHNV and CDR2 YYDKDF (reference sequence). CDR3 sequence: CATSRAPSYGEGAPGQPQHF. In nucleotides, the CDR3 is TGTGCCACCAGCAGGGCCCCAAGTTATGGGGAAGGGGCCCCGGGTCAGCCCCAGCATTTT.

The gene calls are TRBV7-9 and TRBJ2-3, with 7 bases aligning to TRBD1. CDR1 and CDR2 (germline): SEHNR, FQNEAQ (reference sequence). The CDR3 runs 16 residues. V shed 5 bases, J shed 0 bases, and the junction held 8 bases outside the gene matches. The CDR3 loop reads CASSARQGGSTDTQYF. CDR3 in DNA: TGTGCCAGCAGCGCAAGACAGGGCGGGAGCACAGATACGCAGTATTTT.

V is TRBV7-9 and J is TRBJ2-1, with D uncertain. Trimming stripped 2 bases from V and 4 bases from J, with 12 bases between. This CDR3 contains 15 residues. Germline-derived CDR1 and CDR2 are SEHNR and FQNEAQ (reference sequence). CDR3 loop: CASSLKSGLYNEQFF. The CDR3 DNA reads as TGTGCCAGCAGCTTAAAGTCAGGTTTGTACAATGAGCAGTTCTTC.

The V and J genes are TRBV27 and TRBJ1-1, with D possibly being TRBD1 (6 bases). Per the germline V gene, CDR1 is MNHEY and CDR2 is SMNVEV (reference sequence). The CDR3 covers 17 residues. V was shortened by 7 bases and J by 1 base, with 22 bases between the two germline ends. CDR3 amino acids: CASTSRVGQGRNTEAFF. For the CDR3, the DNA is TGTGCCAGCACCTCCAGGGTCGGGCAGGGGCGGAACACTGAAGCTTTCTTT.

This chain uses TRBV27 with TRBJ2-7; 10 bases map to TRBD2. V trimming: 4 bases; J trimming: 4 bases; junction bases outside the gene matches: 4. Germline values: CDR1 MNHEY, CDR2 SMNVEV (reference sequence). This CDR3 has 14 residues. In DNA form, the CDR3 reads TGTGCCAGCAGTTCCTCACTAGCGGGGTACGAGCAGTACTTC. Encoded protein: CASSSSLAGYEQYF.

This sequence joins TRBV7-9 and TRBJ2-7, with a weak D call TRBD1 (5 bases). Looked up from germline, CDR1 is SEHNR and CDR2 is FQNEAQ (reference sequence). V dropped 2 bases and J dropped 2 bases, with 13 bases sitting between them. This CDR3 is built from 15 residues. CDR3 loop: CASSLKGASPYEQYF. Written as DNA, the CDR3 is TGTGCCAGCAGCTTAAAAGGGGCAAGCCCCTACGAGCAGTACTTC.

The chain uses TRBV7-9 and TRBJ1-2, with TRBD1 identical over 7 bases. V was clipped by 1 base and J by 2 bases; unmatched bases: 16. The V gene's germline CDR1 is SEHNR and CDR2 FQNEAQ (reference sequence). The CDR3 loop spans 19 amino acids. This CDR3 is CASSLGTGIGTADNYGYTF. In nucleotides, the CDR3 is TGTGCCAGCAGCTTAGGAACAGGGATCGGGACAGCGGACAACTATGGCTACACCTTC.

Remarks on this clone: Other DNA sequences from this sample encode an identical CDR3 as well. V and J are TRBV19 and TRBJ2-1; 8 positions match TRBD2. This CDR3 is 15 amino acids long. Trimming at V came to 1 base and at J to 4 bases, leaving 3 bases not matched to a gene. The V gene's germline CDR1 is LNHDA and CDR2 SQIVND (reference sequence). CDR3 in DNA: TGTGCCAGTAGTATAGGGGGACTAGTATACAATGAGCAGTTCTTC. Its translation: CASSIGGLVYNEQFF. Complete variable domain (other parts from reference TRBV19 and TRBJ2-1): DGGITQSPKYLFRKEGQNVTLSCEQNLNHDAMYWYRQDPGQGLRLIYYSQIVNDFQKGDIAEGYSVSREKKESFPLTVTSAQKNPTAFYLCASSIGGLVYNEQFFGPGTRLTVL.